These 3 T cell receptor beta chains share one sample of origin, sequenced in a study of control samples from healthy donors and cancer patients. Measured with immunoSEQ multiplex PCR; TCRdb has only the in-frame clones, and not every one. Among 90,000 to 110,000 clones, over 75% were seen once, and the ten largest hold 4% to 5.5%. Input material: blood. The receptors come from a human donor in good health. The donor label of this sample is uncertain.

This clone occurred once. The rearrangement uses TRBV3-1 (or the pseudogene TRBV3-2) and TRBJ1-4, with 10 bases that match TRBD1. CDR3 length: 14 amino acids. CDR1 is LGHDT, CDR2 YNNKEL, per germline (reference sequence). The junction had 1 base not matched to a gene; V was cut back by 2 bases and J by 7 bases. CDR3 in amino acids: CASSQRDRGEKLFF. CDR3 in DNA: TGTGCCAGCAGCCAAAGGGACAGGGGTGAAAAACTGTTTTTT.

The rearrangement links TRBV2 to TRBJ1-5; tentatively, D is TRBD1 (6 bases). V lost 3 bases and J lost 6, with 15 bases in between. The CDR3 has 15 amino acids. Germline V gene data show CDR1 as SNHLY and CDR2 as FYNNEI. The CDR3 DNA sequence: TGTGCCAGCAGTGAGATTCGGGGGGCGAGTCAGCCCCAGCATTTT. Protein: CASSEIRGASQPQHF.

This chain uses TRBV5-1 with TRBJ1-1; 8 nucleotides agree with TRBD1. The V gene's germline CDR1 is SGHRS and CDR2 YFSETQ. Unmatched junction bases numbered 2, after V lost 9 bases and J lost 1 base. There are 12 residues in the CDR3. The CDR3 reads CATGTGNTEAFF. The CDR3 DNA reads TGCGCCACCGGGACAGGGAACACTGAAGCTTTCTTT. Full variable domain (outside the CDR3, taken from reference TRBV5-1 and TRBJ1-1): KAGVTQTPRYLIKTRGQQVTLSCSPISGHRSVSWYQQTPGQGLQFLFEYFSETQRNKGNFPGRFSGRQFSNSRSEMNVSTLELGDSALYLCATGTGNTEAFFGQGTRLTVV.